This T cell receptor beta chain was documented in a study of early T cells in non-severe SARS-CoV-2 infection (dated by TCRdb to the early 2020s). Turning to the overall study: Because TCR sequencing relied on bulk RNA taken from unsorted whole blood, pairing of alpha and beta chains was not possible.

This was a case-control study nested in a cohort of healthcare workers in London, UK, who had nasopharyngeal swab PCR tests and blood samples taken every week. Healthcare workers were enrolled in the week of the UK lockdown, from 23 to 31 March 2020, and were followed every week for up to roughly 16 weeks. Preparation of the library involved 5' RACE. Sequencing was carried out with a NextSeq 500. In the TCR library protocol, unique molecular identifiers were attached to individual cDNA molecules to correct for PCR bias and sequencing error. Both TCR alpha and beta chains were sequenced, and tight co-correlation was observed between alpha and beta sequence abundances in each sample. The study's processing was this. Decombinator V4 was used to annotate the V gene, J gene and CDR3 of the TCR sequences. TCRs were defined as expanded if a significant change between any two time points was detected under a Poisson model with p below 0.0001. TCR abundances were normalised to the total number of TCRs sequenced in each sample and reported as counts per million. MAIT TCRs were defined by TRAV1-2 paired with TRAJ12, TRAJ20 or TRAJ33, and iNKT TCRs by TRAV10 paired with TRAJ18. A search of VDJdb, accessed on 1 November 2021, was run for TCRs annotated to CMV, EBV and SARS-CoV-2, with TCRs annotated for multiple antigens excluded. Through fastp at Q25 and MiXCR, TCRdb rebuilt clones from the public reads, retaining in-frame beta chains. Entries are consolidated by CDR3 protein sequence, retaining the most common genes and DNA. The V and J calls reflect TCRdb's pipeline rather than the authors' work. A total of tens of thousands of distinct CDR3 sequences appear in this sample, less than 5% of them only once. Of the sample, roughly 5.7% is held by the ten largest clones.

Compared with the rest of its sample, this clonotype is medium-sized (0.01 to 0.1%). What this receptor recognizes is not known. Base qualities are not recorded, but no much larger clone differs from it by a single base. From the cysteine up to the phenylalanine, the CDR3 has a length of 15 residues. The sequence is cut down to CDR3 DNA, 45 bases in frame from base 1. Clipping removes 3 bases from V and 2 bases from J, with 4 as the unmatched junction base count. The CDR1 and CDR2 encoded by the germline V gene (reference sequence) are MNHEY and SMNVEV. Summary of the overall study and its limitations: VDJdb matching was skewed toward anti-spike CD8 responses and likely underestimated virus-specific expansions by missing private and CD4 specificities.

This receptor was obtained from an adult who was a healthcare worker with PCR-confirmed SARS-CoV-2 infection or an uninfected control (not recorded which). Sequenced sample: whole blood. The sequence links TRBV27 to TRBJ1-2; 9 of the junction bases match TRBD1. The nucleotide sequence reads TGTGCCAGCAGTTTTAGGACAGGGGAAAACTATGGCTACACCTTC. Translation gives CASSFRTGENYGYTF.